This is a list of T cell receptor beta chains from one sample in a study of regulatory T cells in long-lasting Graves disease. MiXCR was run by TCRdb on the multiplex PCR reads, yielding one entry per CDR3 protein. The data show some 200,000 distinct CDR3 sequences, roughly a fifth seen once. A further study also used this sample, focusing on T cells in Graves' hyperthyroidism and ophthalmopathy.

Specimen: peripheral blood mononuclear cells (PBMCs), collected at new diagnosis, from a patient treated with antithyroid drugs. These receptors originate from a woman aged 25 to 39 with Graves disease. Each CDR3 is given with its conserved first and last residue. D genes are given only for firm matches. The listing skips clone size in some rows; elsewhere it reads once, few, many or a size class.

many,TRBJ1-1,NA,TRBV2,CASSGLPGGTEAFF,TGTGCCAGCTCGGGGCTCCCAGGTGGCACTGAAGCTTTCTTT
NA,TRBJ2-1,TRBD2,TRBV2,CASSWTSGGLYNEQFF,TGTGCCAGCAGTTGGACTAGCGGGGGACTCTACAATGAGCAGTTCTTC
many,TRBJ1-2,NA,TRBV6-5,CASSYSDSDYGYTF,TGTGCCAGCAGTTACTCGGACAGCGACTATGGCTACACCTTC
NA,TRBJ2-2,NA,TRBV2,CASSERRRELFF,TGTGCCAGCAGTGAACGGCGAAGGGAGCTGTTTTTT
many,TRBJ2-1,NA,TRBV20-1,CSAHRRGGAREQFF,TGCAGTGCTCATAGAAGGGGGGGGGCCAGAGAGCAGTTCTTC
few,TRBJ2-5,TRBD2,TRBV5-1,CASRGSGGETQYF,TGCGCCAGCCGGGGTAGCGGGGGAGAGACCCAGTACTTC
many,TRBJ1-4,NA,TRBV7-8,CASSLKGTTNEKLFF,TGTGCCAGCAGCTTGAAAGGGACAACTAATGAAAAACTGTTTTTT
many,TRBJ2-5,TRBD2,TRBV7-2,CASSPRREGPGETQYF,TGTGCCAGCAGCCCCCGGCGGGAGGGCCCTGGGGAGACCCAGTACTTC
many,TRBJ1-6,TRBD1,TRBV20-1,CSALGRQGTGSPLHF,TGCAGTGCTCTGGGGAGACAGGGAACAGGTTCACCCCTCCACTTT
many,TRBJ2-3,TRBD2,TRBV28,CASVELAGLTDTQYF,TGTGCCAGCGTGGAGTTAGCGGGGTTAACAGATACGCAGTATTTT
many,TRBJ2-2,NA,TRBV4-2,CASSQDRNGELFF,TGTGCCAGCAGCCAAGATAGGAACGGGGAGCTGTTTTTT
many,TRBJ1-2,NA,TRBV29-1,CSALGQANYGYTF,TGCAGCGCGTTAGGACAAGCTAACTATGGCTACACCTTC
NA,TRBJ1-6,NA,TRBV3-1,CASSQIMVGNSPLHF,TGTGCCAGCAGCCAAATCATGGTGGGGAATTCACCCCTCCACTTT
many,TRBJ1-2,NA,TRBV29-1,CSVEDRGRDGYTF,TGCAGCGTTGAAGATCGGGGACGGGATGGCTACACCTTC
NA,TRBJ2-7,NA,TRBV10-3,CAISESGGEQYF,TGTGCCATCAGTGAGTCGGGGGGCGAGCAGTACTTC
NA,TRBJ2-7,NA,TRBV7-9,CASSRDTAYEQYF,TGTGCCAGCAGCCGGGACACAGCTTACGAGCAGTACTTC
NA,TRBJ1-2,TRBD1,TRBV12-5,CASGFGDRPNYGYTF,TGTGCTAGTGGCTTCGGGGACAGGCCTAACTATGGCTACACCTTC
NA,TRBJ2-1,NA,TRBV2,CASRGIEFEQFF,TGTGCCAGCAGGGGGATTGAATTCGAGCAGTTCTTC
NA,TRBJ2-1,TRBD2,TRBV28,CASSSAGPYNEQFF,TGTGCCAGCAGTTCAGCGGGGCCCTACAATGAGCAGTTCTTC
NA,TRBJ1-2,NA,TRBV12-3/TRBV12-4,CASRSGTYGYTF,TGTGCCAGCAGGTCCGGGACCTATGGCTACACCTTC
many,TRBJ2-7,NA,TRBV2,CASSDWGRGYEQYF,TGTGCCAGCAGTGACTGGGGTAGGGGTTACGAGCAGTACTTC
NA,TRBJ2-5,TRBD2,TRBV4-2,CASSQDGSGGAETQYF,TGTGCCAGCAGCCAAGATGGGAGCGGGGGGGCGGAGACCCAGTACTTC
many,TRBJ1-1,NA,TRBV20-1,CSARTVEGGMNTEAFF,TGCAGTGCTCGGACAGTCGAGGGTGGTATGAACACTGAAGCTTTCTTT
many,TRBJ1-2,NA,TRBV28,CASSLSGTKGVVNYGYTF,TGTGCCAGCAGTTTATCCGGGACAAAGGGGGTAGTTAACTATGGCTACACCTTC
many,TRBJ1-5,NA,TRBV18,CASSPQDKGVPQHF,TGTGCCAGCTCACCCCAGGACAAGGGCGTTCCCCAGCATTTT
many,TRBJ2-2,TRBD1,TRBV12-3/TRBV12-4,CASSFPTTGKYTGELFF,TGTGCCAGCAGTTTTCCGACGACAGGGAAATACACCGGGGAGCTGTTTTTT
NA,TRBJ1-5,NA,TRBV5-1,CTSSLDGKGGDQPQHF,TGCACCAGCAGCTTGGATGGGAAGGGCGGCGATCAGCCCCAGCATTTT
NA,TRBJ2-2,TRBD2,TRBV7-6,CASSFLAGGTGELFF,TGTGCCAGCAGCTTCTTAGCGGGAGGGACCGGGGAGCTGTTTTTT
many,TRBJ2-7,TRBD2,TRBV2,CASSGVAGGTYEQYF,TGTGCCAGCAGTGGCGTAGCGGGGGGCACCTACGAGCAGTACTTC
NA,TRBJ1-1,NA,TRBV28,CVVGEVFAEAFF,TGTGTTGTGGGGGAGGTGTTCGCTGAAGCTTTCTTT
many,TRBJ2-1,TRBD2,TRBV7-9,CASSVGLAGGFYNEQFF,TGTGCCAGCAGCGTGGGACTAGCGGGAGGTTTCTACAATGAGCAGTTCTTC
many,TRBJ1-1,TRBD1,TRBV27,CASSSYLTGTYTEAFF,TGTGCCAGCAGTTCCTACCTGACAGGGACGTACACTGAAGCTTTCTTT
many,TRBJ2-7,NA,TRBV28,CASRDWPGVGQYF,TGTGCCAGCAGGGACTGGCCCGGGGTGGGGCAGTACTTC
many,TRBJ2-3,NA,TRBV11-2,CASSSRLASEDTQYF,TGTGCCAGCAGCTCACGCTTAGCCTCGGAAGATACGCAGTATTTT
NA,TRBJ1-5,NA,TRBV28,CASSLSAGWEPQHF,TGTGCCAGCAGTTTATCGGCAGGGTGGGAGCCCCAGCATTTT
many,TRBJ2-5,NA,TRBV30,CAWSYSDYLETQYF,TGTGCCTGGAGTTACTCAGACTACCTAGAGACCCAGTACTTC
many,TRBJ1-1,NA,TRBV20-1,CSAREGTPEAFF,TGCAGTGCTAGGGAGGGGACCCCTGAAGCTTTCTTT
NA,TRBJ1-1,NA,TRBV28,CASTAPGGRHGFEAFF,TGTGCCAGCACCGCGCCAGGTGGCAGGCATGGGTTCGAAGCTTTCTTT
few,TRBJ2-6,TRBD1,TRBV12-3/TRBV12-4,CASSPTPGTGLPGANVLTF,TGTGCCAGCAGTCCAACGCCTGGGACAGGTCTCCCTGGGGCCAACGTCCTGACTTTC
NA,TRBJ1-3,NA,TRBV6-1,CASSPLQRAGPGNTIYF,TGTGCCAGCAGCCCTCTACAGAGGGCAGGCCCTGGAAACACCATATATTTT
NA,TRBJ2-6,NA,TRBV5-4,CASSFVWGTGANVLTF,TGTGCCAGCAGTTTTGTGTGGGGGACCGGGGCCAACGTCCTGACTTTC
few,TRBJ1-5,TRBD1,TRBV20-1,CSARDFGTGGNQPQHF,TGCAGTGCTAGAGATTTTGGGACAGGGGGCAATCAGCCCCAGCATTTT
many,TRBJ2-5,NA,TRBV12-3/TRBV12-4,CASSWGVGTQYF,TGTGCCAGCAGTTGGGGGGTAGGGACCCAGTACTTC
NA,TRBJ2-2,NA,TRBV28,CASSRPGTANTGELFF,TGTGCCAGCAGTCGGCCCGGGACTGCCAACACCGGGGAGCTGTTTTTT
many,TRBJ2-7,TRBD2,TRBV24-1,CATSDLRVGLAGLRSSYEQYF,TGTGCCACCAGTGATTTGCGGGTCGGACTAGCGGGGTTAAGGAGCTCCTACGAGCAGTACTTC
many,TRBJ1-6,NA,TRBV27,CASTEKQGSYNSPLHF,TGTGCCAGCACCGAAAAACAGGGATCTTATAATTCACCCCTCCACTTT
many,TRBJ2-1,NA,TRBV5-1,CASSIEGSSYNEQFF,TGCGCCAGCAGCATAGAGGGGAGCTCCTACAATGAGCAGTTCTTC
many,TRBJ2-7,NA,TRBV30,CAWSARSLRREQYF,TGTGCCTGGAGCGCCCGGAGTCTCCGGCGGGAGCAGTACTTC
many,TRBJ1-5,NA,TRBV20-1,CSARGWGGGGGNQPQHF,TGCAGTGCTAGGGGTTGGGGAGGAGGTGGTGGCAATCAGCCCCAGCATTTT
many,TRBJ1-1,NA,TRBV25-1,CASTVGGNTEAFF,TGTGCCAGCACCGTTGGGGGTAACACTGAAGCTTTCTTT